This T cell receptor (beta chain) was identified during a study of beta chain features in type 1 diabetes. Study observations and caveats: A pattern of fewer insertions and more deletions at VDJ junctions was seen in type 1 diabetes patients. It was among patients, rather than healthy donors, that naive, central memory and Treg TCRB repertoires appeared more similar.

This clone was detected a few times. Its specificity is not known. CDR3 length: 14 amino acids. Deletions cut 5 bases from V and 5 bases from J, with 15 bases between. Germline V gene sequence: CDR1 SGHTA, CDR2 FQGNSA. As every portion of the isolated RNA was reverse transcribed, the sequencing read expressed TCRB transcripts. Profiled with immunoSEQ multiplex PCR; TCRdb holds only in-frame clones, not every one. This sample yields 680,000 or so clones, of which about a sixth are seen a single time; more than 0.08% belongs to the top ten. Every donor provided one heparinised blood draw, which averaged roughly 120 mL. Every sorted population was more than 95% pure.

The chain employs TRBV7-2 and TRBJ2-5, with D tentatively TRBD1 or TRBD2 (6 bases each). The sequence derives from a man younger than 35 in good health. Input material: naive CD4+ T cells from blood. In nucleotides, the CDR3 is TGTGCCAGCAGCCCCACGGGGGCCGGGGAGACCCAGTACTTC. Translated: CASSPTGAGETQYF. Full variable domain (missing parts from reference TRBV7-2 and TRBJ2-5): GAGVSQSPSNKVTEKGKDVELRCDPISGHTALYWYRQSLGQGLEFLIYFQGNSAPDKSGLPSDRFSAERTGGSVSTLTIQRTQQEDSAVYLCASSPTGAGETQYFGPGTRLLVL.